The next 19 T cell receptor beta chains were all read from a single sample in a study of T cells after yellow fever vaccination. TCRdb used MiXCR to reprocess the 5' RACE reads, holding one entry per CDR3 protein. Here the sample spans 250,000 to 300,000 distinct CDR3 sequences, roughly 8.7% being singletons. Sequenced here: CD4+ T cells sorted from PBMCs, sampled 5 days after the yellow fever booster vaccination. All receptors come from a young man who received the YFV17D yellow fever vaccine.

This clonotype was observed many times. The genes are TRBV20-1 and TRBJ2-5, with unresolved D. V was pared by 2 bases and J by 7 bases, with 17 bases between. The CDR3 has 14 amino acids. Germline V gene lookup returns CDR1 DFQATT and CDR2 SNEGSKA (reference sequence). The CDR3 here is CSARLDPQKATQYF. In nucleotides, the CDR3 is TGCAGTGCTAGATTGGACCCTCAAAAAGCGACCCAGTACTTC.

This chain uses TRBV4-3 with TRBJ1-2; D not certain. The CDR3 spans 13 residues. The germline V gene has CDR1 LGHNA and CDR2 YSLEER. With 0 bases removed from V and 7 bases from J, the gap between germline ends came to 9 bases. The chain's CDR3 is CASSQESLGGYTF. The CDR3 DNA follows: TGCGCCAGCAGCCAAGAAAGCTTAGGTGGCTACACCTTC.

The chain links TRBV3-1 to TRBJ1-5; 7 nucleotides agree with TRBD1. CDR1 and CDR2 (germline): LGHDT, YNNKEL (reference sequence). V dropped 3 bases and J dropped 6; count of bases not matched to a gene: 2. The CDR3 is made up of 13 amino acids. CDR3 sequence reads: CASSQNRGQPQHF. CDR3 in DNA: TGTGCCAGCAGCCAGAACAGGGGTCAGCCCCAGCATTTT.

The CDR3 region is CASSLQVDTDTQYF. CDR3 sequence (DNA): TGCGCCAGCAGCTTACAGGTGGACACAGATACGCAGTATTTT. The gene calls are TRBV5-1 and TRBJ2-3; possibly TRBD1 for D (5 bases). The CDR3 is 14 amino acids. Germline assignment: CDR1 SGHRS and CDR2 YFSETQ. With 2 bases removed from V and 2 bases from J, the gap between germline ends came to 9 bases.

This clonotype came up many times. The V gene is TRBV5-1, the J gene TRBJ1-2, with 8 nucleotides matching TRBD1. Germline CDR1 is SGHRS and CDR2 is YFSETQ. The CDR3 runs 16 residues. The trim removed 0 bases at V and 7 bases at J, leaving 11 bases unmatched. CDR3 coding DNA: TGCGCCAGCAGCTTGGTTGCCGGACAGGGTTATAGTGGCTACACCTTC. Amino acids: CASSLVAGQGYSGYTF.

The rearrangement uses TRBV7-2 and TRBJ1-5; D perhaps matches TRBD1 (6 bases). CDR1 and CDR2 from the germline V gene are SGHTA and FQGNSA. The CDR3 has 18 residues. Trimming shortened V by 5 bases and J by 6 bases, and 26 bases separated the two germline ends. The chain's CDR3 is CASSAHPVSGAESQPQHF. In nucleotides, the CDR3 is TGTGCCAGCAGCGCCCACCCCGTTTCGGGGGCTGAAAGTCAGCCCCAGCATTTT.

In this sample, this clonotype turned up many times. This chain connects TRBV7-2 to TRBJ1-5; 10 bases fit TRBD1. CDR3 length: 12 amino acids. Looked up from germline, CDR1 is SGHTA and CDR2 is FQGNSA. V shed 4 bases, J shed 11 bases, and the junction held 2 bases outside the gene matches. CDR3 protein: CASSWTGGAQHF. The CDR3, as DNA: TGTGCCAGCAGCTGGACAGGGGGAGCCCAGCATTTT.

The V gene is TRBV9, the J gene TRBJ1-1; 9 nucleotides match TRBD1. Germline V gene lookup returns CDR1 SGDLS and CDR2 YYNGEE. The CDR3 consists of 15 residues. V was clipped by 4 bases and J by 5 bases; unmatched bases: 9. CDR3 nucleotides: TGTGCCAGCAGCCCGACAGGGGGTACGGGTACTGAAGCTTTCTTT. Its protein product is CASSPTGGTGTEAFF.

J is TRBJ1-1 and V is TRBV6-1; tentative D call: TRBD1 (5 bases). Trimming removed 6 bases at V and 0 bases at J, with 8 bases between. Germline V CDR1 and CDR2: MNHNS, SASEGT. CDR3 length: 13 amino acids. For the CDR3, the DNA is TGTGCCAGCAGACCCAGGGTGAACACTGAAGCTTTCTTT. Translating it yields CASRPRVNTEAFF.

This clonotype was detected many times. The V call is TRBV9, the J call TRBJ2-1; the match to TRBD1 covers 12 bases. J lost 4 bases, V lost 2 bases, and 4 bases had no gene match. This CDR3 is built from 16 residues. The germline CDR1 and CDR2 sequences are SGDLS and YYNGEE. This CDR3 is CASSVGQGAGYNEQFF. CDR3 sequence (DNA): TGTGCCAGCAGCGTGGGACAGGGGGCAGGGTACAATGAGCAGTTCTTC. The entire variable domain, with the rest obtained from reference TRBV9 and TRBJ2-1, is as follows: DSGVTQTPKHLITATGQRVTLRCSPRSGDLSVYWYQQSLDQGLQFLIQYYNGEERAKGNILERFSAQQFPDLHSELNLSSLELGDSALYFCASSVGQGAGYNEQFFGPGTRLTVL.

This chain connects TRBV29-1 to TRBJ1-2; unclear D gene. CDR1 and CDR2 from the germline V gene are SQVTM and ANQGSEA. Trimming pared 6 bases from V and 7 bases from J, leaving 18 bases between. CDR3 length equals 13 residues. The CDR3 DNA is TGCAGCGTGTGGACGGCGCTGGAGACTGGCTACACCTTC. Residues: CSVWTALETGYTF. The entire variable domain, with the rest obtained from reference TRBV29-1 and TRBJ1-2, is as follows: SAVISQKPSRDICQRGTSLTIQCQVDSQVTMMFWYRQQPGQSLTLIATANQGSEATYESGFVIDKFPISRPNLTFSTLTVSNMSPEDSSIYLCSVWTALETGYTFGSGTRLTVV.

The rearrangement uses TRBV11-2 and TRBJ2-2, with unresolved D. With 0 bases removed from V and 1 base from J, the gap between germline ends came to 3 bases. The germline V gene encodes CDR1 SGHAT and CDR2 FQNNGV. The CDR3 runs 14 residues. CDR3 in DNA: TGTGCCAGCAGCTTAGATCAGAACACCGGGGAGCTGTTTTTT. The encoded protein is CASSLDQNTGELFF.

This clonotype was observed a few times. The chain recombines TRBV4-1 with TRBJ2-2, with D possibly being TRBD2 (5 bases). V gave up 3 bases and J gave up 0 bases, with 14 bases separating them. The CDR3 contains 17 residues. In germline, CDR1 is MGHRA, CDR2 YSYEKL. The CDR3 DNA reads TGCGCCAGCAGCCAGCAGGACTTGGTTGCGAACACCGGGGAGCTGTTTTTT. Its translation is CASSQQDLVANTGELFF.

V and J are TRBV5-1 and TRBJ2-1; 10 bases align to TRBD2. Unmatched junction bases numbered 3, after V lost 0 bases and J lost 3 bases. The CDR3 runs 16 residues. Germline V gene sequence: CDR1 SGHRS, CDR2 YFSETQ. The CDR3 DNA reads TGCGCCAGCAGCTTGGCAGCGGGGGGGCTCTACAATGAGCAGTTCTTC. Translation: CASSLAAGGLYNEQFF.

This clonotype was seen more than once but under ten times. V and J are TRBV4-3 and TRBJ2-3; 7 bases fit TRBD2. CDR3 length: 16 amino acids. V lost 4 bases, J lost 4 bases, and 11 bases stayed unmatched. Germline CDR1 reads LGHNA; CDR2 reads YSLEER. CDR3 protein: CASSPAWGGSADTQYF. The CDR3 DNA is TGCGCCAGCAGCCCCGCCTGGGGAGGGTCGGCAGATACGCAGTATTTT.

This clonotype was observed a few times. The genes are TRBV7-9 and TRBJ2-7; D may be TRBD2 (5 bases). This CDR3 contains 14 residues. The V end lost 1 base, the J end lost 6 bases, and 13 bases lay between the germline ends. Per the germline V gene, CDR1 is SEHNR and CDR2 is FQNEAQ (reference sequence). CDR3 DNA sequence: TGTGCCAGCAGCTTAGAACTAGTAATCGGCGAGCAGTACTTC. It encodes CASSLELVIGEQYF.

In its sample, this clonotype was seen a few times. The rearrangement links TRBV20-1 to TRBJ2-5; D remains unclear. Trimming pared 6 bases from V and 4 bases from J, leaving 9 bases between. The CDR3 sequence is 11 residues long. CDR1 and CDR2 (germline): DFQATT, SNEGSKA (reference sequence). Written as DNA, the CDR3 is TGCAGTGCCGCCGCGCGAGAGACCCAGTACTTC. Its protein product is CSAAARETQYF.

This clonotype was recorded many times. The genes are TRBV4-2 and TRBJ2-1, with D maybe TRBD1 (6 bases). CDR3 size: 15 residues. The V gene's germline CDR1 is LGHNA and CDR2 YNFKEQ. V lost 0 bases and J lost 6, with 12 bases in between. The CDR3 protein is CASSQEWQGSNEQFF. The CDR3 DNA reads as TGTGCCAGCAGCCAAGAATGGCAGGGGTCCAATGAGCAGTTCTTC.

This clonotype was counted only a few times. The V and J genes are TRBV25-1 and TRBJ2-6; D ambiguous. Germline assignment: CDR1 MGHDK and CDR2 SYGVNS. This CDR3 spans 16 amino acids. Trimming took 1 base from V and 8 from J, leaving 15 bases between them. CDR3 amino acids: CASSESTGLGPNVLTF. The CDR3 DNA is TGTGCCAGCAGTGAATCTACTGGTCTCGGGCCCAACGTCCTGACTTTC.